This T cell receptor (beta chain) emerged from a study of cytomegalovirus exposure and HLA in healthy donors (dated 2017 in TCRdb). Context from the whole study: According to an earlier analysis of a few hundred of the donors, 200 million or so T cells yielded 95 million to 140 million unique TCR beta sequences and around 300 Gb of sequence data. An early release covering 550 to 700 HLA-typed donors comprised about 300 gigabases of sequencing data and approximately 80 million unique TCR sequences. Among the approximately 400 genotyped donors, approximately 81% belonged to the genetic ancestry cluster associated with self-reported Caucasian donors. The study was designed to test whether signatures of past pathogen exposure could be identified by cataloging public T cell receptors. Using immunosequencing, the study profiled T cell repertoires from 666 subjects and related those repertoires to cytomegalovirus serostatus. Besides the first cohort of some 670 subjects, a separate validation cohort made up of 120 different subjects was used. To predict cytomegalovirus infection status, the study combined high-throughput TCR immunosequencing, statistical association of individual TCRs with disease status, and machine learning. In a later analysis, previously published TCR beta repertoires from 666 donors were re-analyzed and high-resolution HLA genotyping was added so that TCR occurrence patterns could be studied. The later analysis used no new phenotypic data to find candidate immune exposures, relying instead on TCR beta sequences and their occurrence across donors. An earlier analysis of some 500 of the donors used high-throughput TCR beta sequencing to judge whether each TCR beta V gene segment behaved as functional or pseudogenic. Donor age, sex, ethnicity and CMV serostatus were compiled together with the repertoire data. In a later genetic analysis, genome-wide SNP genotypes for about 55% of the roughly 670 donors were used, and that subset was treated as a discovery cohort. Every discovery cohort repertoire had been produced on one sequencing platform. Class I and class II HLA loci were covered by the typing at four-digit resolution. The number of donors typed differed by locus, with 629-630 for A, B, C, DRB1 and DQB1, around 520 for DQA1, approximately 580 for DPA1, and over 400 for DPB1. About five DR-DQ haplotypes were treated as single units for association and clustering because of strong linkage in the cohort. Among 350 to 400 genotyped donors of the cohort, an average of around 240,000 unique TCR beta nucleotide sequences were sequenced per donor, roughly a sixth of them non-productive. Study-wide conclusions, independent of this receptor: Correlated functional status among segregating V segments might be attributable to linkage disequilibrium, but an unknown experimental factor could not be ruled out. Three of the identified cytomegalovirus-associated TCR beta chains were confirmed in vitro to be specific for cytomegalovirus antigens. Because HLA typing was missing for some donors at each locus, association tests included only the typed subset. According to a later analysis, parvovirus B19, influenza, CMV and Epstein-Barr virus appeared linked to several top co-occurrence clusters. A group of highly shared sequence variants was considered likely to be a technical artifact of the sequencing pipeline. The authors suggested that the approach could potentially be generalized to other disease states and immunological phenotypes. The classifier was reported to diagnose cytomegalovirus status with high specificity and sensitivity in both the original cohort and the validation cohort. Most TCR sequences were seen in very few donors, while some public TCRs were found in many individuals. A further reported finding was that TCR beta sequences accurately predicted the HLA-A and HLA-B alleles for most subjects in the first cohort. According to a later genetic analysis, donors in an Asian-associated ancestry cluster had fewer N-insertions in productive TCRs than the approximately 700-donor mean. The cohort was sequenced for TCR beta chains only, and without alpha or paired-chain data the features that could be detected were limited. Because counts were too low, around 17 rarely observed V segments, including chromosome 9 orphons, were left out of the earlier analysis of a few hundred of the donors. The study gave a list of 150 to 200 TCR beta chains associated with cytomegalovirus. A later genetic analysis associated a missense DCLRE1C variant with V-gene and J-gene trimming of TCR beta chains, and an independent cohort replicated the association. In an earlier analysis of approximately 590 of the donors, most TCR beta V segments appeared in productive rearrangements about 87% or about 30% of the time, broadly matching IMGT annotations. In a later analysis, more than 15,000 TCR beta sequences were associated with specific HLA alleles at a false discovery rate of 0.05. In a later analysis, HLA-associated TCR beta chains showed more clonal expansion and lower generation probabilities than non-associated chains that were equally common. Some IMGT-functional V segments, including TRBV6-2 and TRBV6-3, could not be told apart with the 87-base-pair reads, so those segments were excluded. A later analysis found that most CMV-associated TCR beta chains appeared HLA-restricted, with HLA associations seemingly driven largely by CMV exposure. Presence/absence analyses assumed roughly uniform sequencing depth across donors, an assumption that may not hold. When HLA alleles, especially DR and DQ, strongly co-occurred, attributing TCR associations to individual alleles was difficult. For the cohort, immune exposure information was limited to CMV serostatus. In a later analysis, the rate of TCR association differed among HLA loci, with DRB1 alleles having the most associated TCRs and HLA-C alleles having the fewest.

According to the germline V gene, CDR1 reads SGHVS and CDR2 reads FNYEAQ. The germline V end is reduced by 5 bases and the J end by 6 bases; junction bases left unmatched: 2. The CDR3 goes from the cysteine to the phenylalanine over 13 residues. Solely the CDR3 DNA is kept, with 39 bases framed from the first base. The cohort comprised fewer than 750 healthy bone marrow donors. All cohort members were sampled while nominally healthy, although unrecorded immune exposures were likely present. The donor tested CMV seropositive, placing the donor among the roughly 300 seropositive members of the cohort. A peripheral blood sample was provided by each donor, and peripheral blood mononuclear cells were used for TCR beta sequencing. The Qiagen DNeasy Blood Extraction Kit was used to extract genomic DNA from the blood cell samples. A remark on this clone: The target of this receptor is not known. The sample holds no much larger clone one base away, and base qualities are not on file.

To prepare the library, the immunoSEQ multiplex PCR assay was applied. A mixture of 60 forward primers for TCR Vbeta segments and 13 reverse primers for TCR Jbeta segments was used in the multiplex PCR. The CDR3 region of rearranged TCR beta genes was amplified from genomic DNA with a multiplex PCR assay. Amplified TCR beta libraries were sequenced as 87-base-pair reads on the Illumina HiSeq System. Turning to the authors' computational methods: Across the 640 or so repertoires, a later analysis counted tens of millions of unique TCR beta chains, 9.5 million to 13 million of which were shared by at least two donors. To remove PCR and sequencing errors, raw reads were error-corrected and collapsed into unique sequences using a nearest-neighbor algorithm that merged closely related sequences. Alignment of CDR3 sequences to IMGT reference sequences was used to assign V, D and J gene segments. For a sequence to be retained, a match of at least six nucleotides to both a V gene segment and a J gene segment was required. Rearrangements were called productive when the CDR3 lacked stop codons and stayed in frame with V and J; all others were non-productive. CDR3 was defined by IMGT convention, running from the second conserved V-encoded cysteine to the conserved J-encoded phenylalanine. The earlier analysis of some 580 of the donors excluded any sequence lacking an unambiguous match to a single V gene segment. An earlier analysis of almost 600 of the donors classified V segments as functional when productive rearrangements were above 56.7% and as segregating when the standard deviation between donors was above 5%. A statistical classification framework was built for diagnosing cytomegalovirus status from the catalog of TCR beta chain sequences. A later analysis assigned V and J genes by comparing TCR nucleotide sequences with IMGT/GENE-DB human TR gene sequences. A later analysis assigned CDR3 sequences and most-parsimonious VDJ recombination scenarios with the TCRdist pipeline. In a later analysis, every TCR beta chain was defined by the combination of its CDR3 amino acid sequence and its V-gene family, and reads without a unique V-gene family were dropped. A later analysis removed 592 highly shared, low-generation-probability nucleotide sequences to deal with suspected cross-contamination and a sequencing artifact. In a later analysis, a clonal expansion index for each public chain was calculated from normalized within-repertoire ranks of inferred template counts. Generation probabilities in a later analysis came from a VDJ recombination model fitted to out-of-frame rearrangements, and those results were checked against IGoR. Hypergeometric tests were used in a later analysis to score TCR-TCR, TCR-HLA and TCR-CMV co-occurrence, with a repertoire-size bias correction applied to the TCR pairs. False discovery rates were estimated in a later analysis by permuting HLA or CMV assignments 20 times. In a later analysis, co-occurring TCRs were grouped using DBSCAN, and TCRdist sequence similarity was added for clustering within HLA-allele-positive subsets. Repertoires with fewer than 30,000 or more than 120,000 public chains, plus five repertoires with anomalous nucleotide sharing, were excluded from co-occurrence clustering. Drawn from immuneACCESS, this table holds only the in-frame rearrangements with V and J called that TCRdb kept. Clones are partly lost; checked studies trace under half to an unresolved V gene and leave the rest unexplained. Clone size and V and J calls were adopted from that table, with D and trimming inferred from the DNA. The sample includes 150,000 to 200,000 clones, with approximately 80% observed a single time. The ten largest clonotypes hold around 4.7% of the sample.

The chain couples TRBV7-6 to TRBJ1-5, with TRBD1 matching 9 junction bases. Material for sequencing was PBMCs. The clonotype originates from a woman between 18 and 29 years old in good health and CMV-seropositive. The DNA is TGTGCCAGCAGCCGGGACAGGGTTCAGCCCCAGCATTTT. Translated, it reads CASSRDRVQPQHF.